What follows are 21 T cell receptor beta chains derived from one specimen sequenced in a study of shared clonotypes between healthy human individuals. Clones were read by immunoSEQ multiplex PCR, and TCRdb kept only the in-frame ones, dropping some. Of a few hundred thousand clones listed, around 87% are singletons. Input material: memory CD8+ T cells sorted from blood. Subset defined: CD45RO+ cells pooled with CCR7-negative TemRA cells. The source is a man aged 18-30 years in good health.

This clone was recorded many times. The sample holds other DNA sequences that translate to the same CDR3. The rearrangement links TRBV28 to TRBJ2-7, with D tentatively TRBD1 (6 bases). With 6 bases removed from V and 2 bases from J, the gap between germline ends came to 14 bases. Germline CDR1 MDHEN, CDR2 SYDVKM. The length of the CDR3 is 14 residues. The CDR3 DNA is TGTGCCAGCAGCCCGGGACATCCTCCCTACGAGCAGTACTTC. This gives the protein CASSPGHPPYEQYF.

J is TRBJ1-4 and V is TRBV13; D remains ambiguous. The CDR3 spans 13 residues. CDR1 is PRHDT, CDR2 FYEKMQ, per germline (reference sequence). Trimming shortened V by 0 bases and J by 11 bases, and 10 bases separated the two germline ends. The CDR3 loop is CASSLGLGSKLFF. Here the CDR3 DNA reads TGTGCCAGCAGCTTAGGCCTGGGGTCTAAACTGTTTTTT.

This rearrangement joins TRBV27 to TRBJ1-1, with TRBD1 as a possible D gene (6 bases). Germline assignment: CDR1 MNHEY and CDR2 SMNVEV (reference sequence). The CDR3 is 15 residues long. Trimming took off 0 bases at V and 1 base at J, with 9 bases between the two ends. CDR3 sequence reads: CASSLSLGANTEAFF. The CDR3 DNA reads TGTGCCAGCAGTTTATCGTTGGGGGCGAACACTGAAGCTTTCTTT.

Remarks on this clone: The same CDR3 can be traced to other DNA sequences in this sample. This chain joins TRBV28 and TRBJ1-1; D uncertain. This CDR3 has 13 amino acids. The germline V and J ends were trimmed by 7 bases and 0 bases, with 9 bases remaining between them. Germline assignment: CDR1 MDHEN and CDR2 SYDVKM. In DNA form, the CDR3 reads TGTGCCAGCACCCTCGGGGTGAACACTGAAGCTTTCTTT. Encoded protein: CASTLGVNTEAFF.

The V gene is TRBV5-6, the J gene TRBJ2-7; D perhaps matches TRBD1 (6 bases). The length of the CDR3 is 14 residues. V was clipped by 7 bases and J by 4 bases, with 18 bases between them. The germline gives CDR1 SGHDT, CDR2 YYEEEE. The CDR3 here is CASGTGNQLYEQYF. CDR3 in DNA: TGTGCCAGCGGAACAGGGAACCAATTATACGAGCAGTACTTC.

This clone is a singleton in its sample. The V gene is TRBV27, the J gene TRBJ2-3; the D is unclear. Looked up from germline, CDR1 is MNHEY and CDR2 is SMNVEV (reference sequence). The ends were cut back, 7 bases at V and 5 bases at J, with 13 bases in the middle. The CDR3 has 13 amino acids. CDR3 nucleotide sequence: TGTGCCAGCATATCCCGACTCCTAGATACGCAGTATTTT. This codes for CASISRLLDTQYF.

This clone was counted a few times. The chain combines TRBV7-8 with TRBJ1-2; D possibly corresponds to TRBD1 (6 bases). Trimming took 2 bases from V and 7 from J, leaving 17 bases between them. The CDR3 covers 15 residues. Germline V lookup: CDR1 SGHVS, CDR2 FQNEAQ. CDR3 sequence: CASSLYEQGLGGYTF. The CDR3 DNA reads TGTGCCAGCAGCTTATACGAACAGGGCCTGGGTGGCTACACCTTC.

This clone was picked up one time. The chain couples TRBV11-2 to TRBJ1-5; TRBD1 is a possible D gene (6 bases). The V and J ends lost 0 bases and 6 bases respectively, with 12 bases between them. Germline loops: CDR1 SGHAT, CDR2 FQNNGV. This CDR3 is 15 amino acids long. The CDR3 protein is CASSLEGGVSQPQHF. The CDR3 DNA reads as TGTGCCAGCAGCTTAGAAGGGGGGGTAAGTCAGCCCCAGCATTTT.

The chain uses TRBV4-3 and TRBJ2-7; unclear D gene. This CDR3 contains 15 residues. Trimming took 0 bases from V and 2 from J, leaving 11 bases between them. Germline lookup yields CDR1 LGHNA and CDR2 YSLEER. The CDR3 loop is CASSQDRAATYEQYF. The CDR3 coding sequence is TGCGCCAGCAGCCAAGATAGAGCAGCGACCTACGAGCAGTACTTC.

The chain carries TRBV11-3 and TRBJ2-1, with D perhaps matching TRBD2 (5 bases). The germline V and J ends were trimmed by 4 bases and 5 bases, with 9 bases remaining between them. Germline V CDR1 and CDR2: SGHNT, YENEEA. This CDR3 comprises 13 residues. The DNA of the CDR3 is TGTGCCAGCAGCTGGACTTTTGACAATGAGCAGTTCTTC. It codes for CASSWTFDNEQFF.

The rearrangement links TRBV29-1 to TRBJ1-1; the match to TRBD1 covers 7 bases. Germline assignment: CDR1 SQVTM and CDR2 ANQGSEA. This CDR3 spans 14 amino acids. The J segment lost 4 bases and the V segment lost 3 bases, leaving 8 bases of the junction unmatched. The CDR3 DNA reads as TGCAGCGTTGACAGGGGGGATTTGGGCACTGAAGCTTTCTTT. Translated, it gives CSVDRGDLGTEAFF.

V gene TRBV7-6 combines with J gene TRBJ2-3, with 7 nucleotides matching TRBD2. Losses at the gene ends were 2 bases for V and 4 bases for J; bases not matched to a gene: 9. The CDR3 length is 16 residues. Germline V gene lookup returns CDR1 SGHVS and CDR2 FNYEAQ. Here the CDR3 reads CASSLLSGEGADTQYF. The DNA of the CDR3 is TGTGCCAGCAGCTTACTAAGCGGGGAGGGCGCAGATACGCAGTATTTT.

The V and J genes are TRBV7-9 and TRBJ2-3; D might be TRBD1 (6 bases). With 3 bases removed from V and 2 bases from J, the gap between germline ends came to 15 bases. Germline V gives CDR1 SEHNR, CDR2 FQNEAQ (reference sequence). This CDR3 comprises 16 residues. The CDR3 DNA is TGTGCCAGCAGCTTCCGGGACATAGCCGTCACAGATACGCAGTATTTT. Protein sequence: CASSFRDIAVTDTQYF.

Of note for this clone: The junction differs from germline at one of its ends, possibly a read error. CDR3 bases: TGTGCCAGCAGTTCTGGGACGGAGATTTTT. Translated, it gives CASSSGTEIF. V gene TRBV6-6 combines with J gene TRBJ1-4; D is possibly TRBD1 (5 bases). The CDR3 sequence is 10 residues long. Germline-derived CDR1 and CDR2 are MNHNY and SVGAGI (reference sequence).

In its sample, this clone was seen once. V gene TRBV5-4 combines with J gene TRBJ1-3; no clear D. The CDR3 covers 14 residues. Germline assignment: CDR1 SGHNT and CDR2 YYREEE (reference sequence). The V end lost 3 bases, the J end lost 8 bases, and 15 bases lay between the germline ends. CDR3 residues: CASSSEKVIDTIYF. The CDR3 region has the DNA TGTGCCAGCAGCTCGGAGAAAGTTATAGACACCATATATTTT. Together with reference TRBV5-4 and TRBJ1-3, the CDR3 gives the full variable domain: ETGVTQSPTHLIKTRGQQVTLRCSSQSGHNTVSWYQQALGQGPQFIFQYYREEENGRGNFPPRFSGLQFPNYSSELNVNALELDDSALYLCASSSEKVIDTIYFGEGSWLTVV.

The rearrangement joins TRBV25-1 to TRBJ2-5, with D uncertain. Germline CDR1 and CDR2: MGHDK and SYGVNS. V gave up 2 bases and J gave up 0 bases, with 10 bases separating them. The CDR3 contains 15 residues. The CDR3 loop is CASSENYPYQETQYF. Written as DNA, the CDR3 is TGTGCCAGCAGTGAAAACTACCCGTACCAAGAGACCCAGTACTTC.

The chain recombines TRBV4-1 with TRBJ2-7, with D perhaps given as TRBD1 or TRBD2 (6 bases each). There are 13 residues in the CDR3. V was shortened by 5 bases and J by 3 bases, with 11 bases between the two germline ends. Germline CDR1 reads MGHRA; CDR2 reads YSYEKL. CDR3 residues: CASSWGANYEQYF. As DNA, the CDR3 is TGCGCCAGCAGCTGGGGGGCGAACTACGAGCAGTACTTC.

With regard to this clone: At one end, the junction sequence differs from germline, possibly due to a read error. The chain carries TRBV7-7 and TRBJ2-2; maybe TRBD2 (6 bases). Per the germline V gene, CDR1 is SSHAT and CDR2 is FNYEAQ (reference sequence). The CDR3 totals 13 residues. CDR3 DNA sequence: TGTGCTAGCAGTCTCGGGGGTTCCGGGGAGCTGTTTTTT. This gives the protein CASSLGGSGELFF. The whole variable domain, filled in from reference TRBV7-7 and TRBJ2-2, reads GAGVSQSPRYKVTKRGQDVTLRCDPISSHATLYWYQQALGQGPEFLTYFNYEAQPDKSGLPSDRFSAERPEGSISTLTIQRTEQRDSAMYRCASSLGGSGELFFGEGSRLTVL.

This chain links TRBV7-9 with TRBJ2-7, with 7 bases fitting TRBD2. V was clipped by 3 bases and J by 9 bases; unmatched bases: 14. The CDR3 length is 15 residues. Germline values: CDR1 SEHNR, CDR2 FQNEAQ (reference sequence). CDR3 loop: CASSLVGLADSGQYF. The CDR3 DNA reads as TGTGCCAGCAGCTTGGTCGGGCTAGCGGATTCTGGGCAGTACTTC.

The V and J genes are TRBV2 and TRBJ1-6, with D hard to call. Germline values: CDR1 SNHLY, CDR2 FYNNEI. The ends were cut back, 6 bases at V and 12 bases at J, with 9 bases in the middle. CDR3 size: 11 residues. The CDR3 coding sequence is TGTGCCAGCAGCGGACCTGGACCCCTCCACTTT. Residues: CASSGPGPLHF.

In nucleotides, the CDR3 is TGTGCCAGCAGCATTAACTCGGGACGGGACGTATCCGAGCAGTACTTC. Translated, it gives CASSINSGRDVSEQYF. The rearrangement uses TRBV7-6 and TRBJ2-7; TRBD1 or TRBD2 may be the D gene (5 bases each). The CDR3 runs 16 residues. The V end was cut by 5 bases, the J end by 6 bases, with 23 bases between. Germline lookup yields CDR1 SGHVS and CDR2 FNYEAQ. Full variable domain (rest looked up from reference TRBV7-6 and TRBJ2-7): GAGVSQSPRYKVTKRGQDVALRCDPISGHVSLYWYRQALGQGPEFLTYFNYEAQQDKSGLPNDRFSAERPEGSISTLTIQRTEQRDSAMYRCASSINSGRDVSEQYFGPGTRLTVT.